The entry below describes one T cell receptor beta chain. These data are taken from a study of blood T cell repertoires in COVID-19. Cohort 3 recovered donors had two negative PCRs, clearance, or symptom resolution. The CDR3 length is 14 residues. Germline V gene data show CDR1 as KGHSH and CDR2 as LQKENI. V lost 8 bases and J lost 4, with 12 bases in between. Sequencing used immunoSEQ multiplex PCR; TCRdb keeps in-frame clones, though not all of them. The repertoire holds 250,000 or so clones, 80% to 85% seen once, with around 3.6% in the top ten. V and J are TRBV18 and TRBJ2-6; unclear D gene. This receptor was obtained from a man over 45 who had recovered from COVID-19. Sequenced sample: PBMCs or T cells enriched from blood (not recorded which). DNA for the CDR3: TGTGCCAGCGCGGTAGGAAGCGGGGCCAACGTCCTGACTTTC. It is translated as CASAVGSGANVLTF.